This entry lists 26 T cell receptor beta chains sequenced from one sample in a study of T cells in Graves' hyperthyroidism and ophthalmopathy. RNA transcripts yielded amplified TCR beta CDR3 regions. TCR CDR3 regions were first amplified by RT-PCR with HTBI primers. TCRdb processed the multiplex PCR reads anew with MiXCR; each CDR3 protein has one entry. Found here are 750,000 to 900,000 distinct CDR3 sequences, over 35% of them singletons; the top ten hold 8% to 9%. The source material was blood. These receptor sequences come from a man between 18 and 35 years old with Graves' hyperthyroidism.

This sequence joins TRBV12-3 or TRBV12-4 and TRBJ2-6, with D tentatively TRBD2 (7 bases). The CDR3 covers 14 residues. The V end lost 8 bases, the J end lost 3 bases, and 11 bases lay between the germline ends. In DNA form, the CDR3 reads TGTGCCAGCGCAGGGGACTATGGGGCCAACGTCCTGACTTTC. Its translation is CASAGDYGANVLTF.

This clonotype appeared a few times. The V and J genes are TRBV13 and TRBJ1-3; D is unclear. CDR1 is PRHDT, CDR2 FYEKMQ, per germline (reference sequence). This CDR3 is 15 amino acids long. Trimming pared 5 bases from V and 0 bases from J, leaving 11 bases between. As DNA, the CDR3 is TGTGCCAGCAGCCCACATGGACCCTCTGGAAACACCATATATTTT. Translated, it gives CASSPHGPSGNTIYF.

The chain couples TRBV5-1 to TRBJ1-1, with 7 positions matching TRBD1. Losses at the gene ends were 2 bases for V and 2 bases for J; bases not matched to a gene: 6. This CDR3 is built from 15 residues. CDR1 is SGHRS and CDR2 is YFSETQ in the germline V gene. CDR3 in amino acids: CASSFAGQPNTEAFF. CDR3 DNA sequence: TGCGCCAGCAGCTTTGCGGGACAGCCAAACACTGAAGCTTTCTTT.

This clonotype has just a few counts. The CDR3 protein is CSARYGTLLNTEAFF. For the CDR3, the DNA is TGCAGTGCTAGGTACGGGACGTTACTGAACACTGAAGCTTTCTTT. The chain recombines TRBV20-1 with TRBJ1-1, with D perhaps matching TRBD1 (5 bases). Germline V gene sequence: CDR1 DFQATT, CDR2 SNEGSKA (reference sequence). Between the trimmed V and J ends, which lost 3 bases and 0 bases, there was a span of 14 bases. CDR3 length equals 15 residues.

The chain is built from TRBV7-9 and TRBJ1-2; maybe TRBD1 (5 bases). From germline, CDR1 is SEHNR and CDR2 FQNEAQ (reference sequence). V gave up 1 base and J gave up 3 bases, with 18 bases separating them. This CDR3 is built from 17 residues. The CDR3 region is CASSLVGEVTDYYGYTF. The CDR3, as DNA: TGTGCCAGCAGCTTAGTGGGCGAGGTGACAGACTACTATGGCTACACCTTC.

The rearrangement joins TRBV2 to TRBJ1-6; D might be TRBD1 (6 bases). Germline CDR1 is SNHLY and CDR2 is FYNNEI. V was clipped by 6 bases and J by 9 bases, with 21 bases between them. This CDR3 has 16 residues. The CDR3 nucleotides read TGTGCCAGCAGCCAAGAGGGAACGGGGGCAGGTTCACCCCTCCACTTT. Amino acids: CASSQEGTGAGSPLHF.

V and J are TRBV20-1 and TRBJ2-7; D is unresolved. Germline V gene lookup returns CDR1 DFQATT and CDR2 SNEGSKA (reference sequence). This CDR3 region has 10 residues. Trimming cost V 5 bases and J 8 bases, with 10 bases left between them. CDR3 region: CSAPRPQQYF. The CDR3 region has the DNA TGCAGTGCTCCGCGACCGCAGCAGTACTTC.

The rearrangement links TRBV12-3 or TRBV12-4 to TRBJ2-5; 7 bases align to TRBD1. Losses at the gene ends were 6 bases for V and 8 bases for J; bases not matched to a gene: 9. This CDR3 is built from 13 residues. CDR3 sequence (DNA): TGTGCCAGCAGATCACAGGGGACCCCAACCCAGTACTTC. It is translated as CASRSQGTPTQYF.

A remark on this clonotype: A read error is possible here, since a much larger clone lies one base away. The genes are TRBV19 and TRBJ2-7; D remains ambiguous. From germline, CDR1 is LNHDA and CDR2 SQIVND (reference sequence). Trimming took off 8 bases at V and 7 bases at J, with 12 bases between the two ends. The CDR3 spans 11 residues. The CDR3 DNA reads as TGTGCCAGTGCATTTTTGGGAGAGCAGTACTTC. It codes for CASAFLGEQYF.

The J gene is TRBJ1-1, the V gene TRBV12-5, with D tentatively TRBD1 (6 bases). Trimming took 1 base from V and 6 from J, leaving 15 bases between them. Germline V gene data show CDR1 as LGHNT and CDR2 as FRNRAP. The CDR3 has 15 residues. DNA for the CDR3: TGTGCTAGTGGTTTGGAGCGGGGGCTAAGGGCTGAAGCTTTCTTT. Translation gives CASGLERGLRAEAFF.

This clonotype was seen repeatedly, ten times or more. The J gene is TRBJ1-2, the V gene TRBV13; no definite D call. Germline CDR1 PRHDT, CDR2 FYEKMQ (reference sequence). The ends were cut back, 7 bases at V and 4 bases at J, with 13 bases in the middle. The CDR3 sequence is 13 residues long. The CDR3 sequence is CASKGSTLYGYTF. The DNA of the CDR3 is TGTGCCAGCAAAGGGAGCACCCTCTATGGCTACACCTTC. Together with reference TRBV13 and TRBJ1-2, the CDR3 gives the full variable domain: AAGVIQSPRHLIKEKRETATLKCYPIPRHDTVYWYQQGPGQDPQFLISFYEKMQSDKGSIPDRFSAQQFSDYHSELNMSSLELGDSALYFCASKGSTLYGYTFGSGTRLTVV.

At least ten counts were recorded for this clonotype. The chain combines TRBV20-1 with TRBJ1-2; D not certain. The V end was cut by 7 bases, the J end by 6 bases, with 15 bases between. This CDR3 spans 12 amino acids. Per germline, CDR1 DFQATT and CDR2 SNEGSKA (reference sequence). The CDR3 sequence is CSGWAPGDGYTF. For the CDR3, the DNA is TGCAGTGGGTGGGCCCCGGGAGATGGCTACACCTTC.

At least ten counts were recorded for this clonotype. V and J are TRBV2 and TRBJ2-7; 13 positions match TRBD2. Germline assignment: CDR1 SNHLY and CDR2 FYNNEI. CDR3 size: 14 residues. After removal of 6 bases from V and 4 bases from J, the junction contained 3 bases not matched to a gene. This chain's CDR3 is CASRVTSGRYEQYF. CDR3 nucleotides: TGTGCCAGCAGGGTGACTAGCGGGAGGTACGAGCAGTACTTC.

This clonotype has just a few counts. The CDR3 DNA is TGTGCCAGCATGGACAGCACTGGCAATCAGCCCCAGCATTTT. This gives the protein CASMDSTGNQPQHF. The V gene is TRBV12-3 or TRBV12-4, the J gene TRBJ1-5; weak D call: TRBD1 (6 bases). The CDR3 spans 14 residues. Trimming removed 7 bases from V and 2 bases from J, with 12 bases in between.

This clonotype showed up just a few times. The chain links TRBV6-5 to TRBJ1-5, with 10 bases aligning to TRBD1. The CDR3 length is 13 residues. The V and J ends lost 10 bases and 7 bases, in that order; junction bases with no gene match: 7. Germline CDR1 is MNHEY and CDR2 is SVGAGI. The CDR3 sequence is CATGTGDKQPQHF. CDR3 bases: TGTGCCACCGGGACAGGGGATAAGCAGCCCCAGCATTTT.

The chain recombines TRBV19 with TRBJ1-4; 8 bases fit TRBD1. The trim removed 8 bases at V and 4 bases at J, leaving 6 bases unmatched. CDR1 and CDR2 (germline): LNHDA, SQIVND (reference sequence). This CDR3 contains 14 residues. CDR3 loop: CASGRQGINEKLFF. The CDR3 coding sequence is TGTGCCAGTGGTCGACAGGGGATTAATGAAAAACTGTTTTTT.

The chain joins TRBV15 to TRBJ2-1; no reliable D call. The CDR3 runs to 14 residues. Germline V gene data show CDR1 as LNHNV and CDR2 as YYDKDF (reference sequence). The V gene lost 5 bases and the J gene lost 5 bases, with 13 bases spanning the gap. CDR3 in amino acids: CATSVTNLNNEQFF. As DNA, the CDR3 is TGTGCCACCAGCGTAACTAACCTAAACAATGAGCAGTTCTTC.

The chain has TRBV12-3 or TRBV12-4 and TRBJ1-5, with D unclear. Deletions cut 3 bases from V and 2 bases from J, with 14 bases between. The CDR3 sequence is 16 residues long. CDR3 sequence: CASSFSSGRGNQPQHF. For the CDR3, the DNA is TGTGCCAGCAGTTTTTCCTCGGGGAGGGGCAATCAGCCCCAGCATTTT.

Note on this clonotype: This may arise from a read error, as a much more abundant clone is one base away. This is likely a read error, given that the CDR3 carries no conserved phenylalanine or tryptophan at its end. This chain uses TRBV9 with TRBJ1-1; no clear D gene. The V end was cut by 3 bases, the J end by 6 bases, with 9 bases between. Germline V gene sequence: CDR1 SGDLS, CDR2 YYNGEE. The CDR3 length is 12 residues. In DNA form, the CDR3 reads TGTGCCAGCAGCGCCGAGGAGGCTGAAGCTTTCCTT. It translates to CASSAEEAEAFL.

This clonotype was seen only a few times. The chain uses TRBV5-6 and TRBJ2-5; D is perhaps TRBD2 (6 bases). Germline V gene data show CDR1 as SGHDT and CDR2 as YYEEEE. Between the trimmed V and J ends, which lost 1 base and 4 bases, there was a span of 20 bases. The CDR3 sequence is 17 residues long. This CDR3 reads CASSLRRSGLIGETQYF. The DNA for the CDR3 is TGTGCCAGCAGCTTGAGACGCTCGGGACTGATAGGAGAGACCCAGTACTTC.

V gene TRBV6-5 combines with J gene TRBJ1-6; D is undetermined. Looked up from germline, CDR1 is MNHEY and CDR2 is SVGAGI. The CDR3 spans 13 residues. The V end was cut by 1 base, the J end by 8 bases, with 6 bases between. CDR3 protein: CASSYFKYSPLHF. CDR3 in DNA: TGTGCCAGCAGTTACTTCAAGTATTCACCCCTCCACTTT.

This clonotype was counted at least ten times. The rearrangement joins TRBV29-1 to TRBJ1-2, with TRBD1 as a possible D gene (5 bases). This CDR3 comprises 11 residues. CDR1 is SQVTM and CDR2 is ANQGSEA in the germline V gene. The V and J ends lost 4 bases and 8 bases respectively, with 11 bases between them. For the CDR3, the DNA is TGCAGCGTTGGCGCCCGGGACGGCTACACCTTC. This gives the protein CSVGARDGYTF.

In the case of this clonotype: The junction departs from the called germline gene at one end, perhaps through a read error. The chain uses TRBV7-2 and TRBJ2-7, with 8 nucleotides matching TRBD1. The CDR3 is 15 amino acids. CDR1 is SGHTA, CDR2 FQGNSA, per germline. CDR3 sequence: CASSPSRGLTYEQYF. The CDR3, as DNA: TGCGCCAGCAGCCCAAGCAGGGGGCTGACCTACGAGCAGTACTTC.

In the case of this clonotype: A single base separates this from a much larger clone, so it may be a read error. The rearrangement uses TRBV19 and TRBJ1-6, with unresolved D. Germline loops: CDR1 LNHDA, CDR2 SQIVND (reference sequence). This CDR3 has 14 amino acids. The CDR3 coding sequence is TGTGCCAGTAGTATTGGCGTCACGGATTCACCCCACCACTTT. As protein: CASSIGVTDSPHHF.

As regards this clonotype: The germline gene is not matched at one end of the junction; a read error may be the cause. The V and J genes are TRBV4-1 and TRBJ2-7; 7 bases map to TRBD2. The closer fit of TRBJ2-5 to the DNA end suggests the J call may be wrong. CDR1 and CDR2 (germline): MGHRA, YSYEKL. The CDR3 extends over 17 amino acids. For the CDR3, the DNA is TGTGCCAGCAGCCAAGATGGCCTAGCGGAGGGAGCAGAGACCCAGTACTTC. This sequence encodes CASSQDGLAEGAETQYF.

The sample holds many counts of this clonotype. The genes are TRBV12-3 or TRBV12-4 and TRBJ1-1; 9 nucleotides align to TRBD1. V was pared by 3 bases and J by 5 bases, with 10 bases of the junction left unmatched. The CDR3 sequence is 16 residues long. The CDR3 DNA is TGTGCCAGCAGTTTCCGGACAGGGGAAGGCCCTACTGAAGCTTTCTTT. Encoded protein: CASSFRTGEGPTEAFF.